This T cell receptor beta chain was recorded in a study of cytomegalovirus exposure and HLA in healthy donors. This CDR3 comprises 15 residues. Trimming removed 2 bases from V and 4 bases from J; junction bases left unmatched: 4. In germline, CDR1 is SGHTA, CDR2 FQGTGA. The PCR made use of 60 Vbeta and 13 Jbeta primers. Generated by immunoSEQ multiplex PCR, the TCRdb table keeps only in-frame clones and is missing some. Seen here are under 150,000 clones, around three quarters observed once, and the top ten hold around 4.3%. General observations from the study: Cytomegalovirus-associated status was assigned to about 170 TCR beta chains.

This clone occurred once. Its matching antigen is unknown. The chain uses TRBV7-3 and TRBJ2-7, with 11 bases aligning to TRBD2. The clonotype originates from a young man in good health and CMV-seropositive. Sequencing was performed on PBMCs. DNA of the CDR3: TGTGCCAGCAGCTTAGTCGGGACTAGCGGTTACGAGCAGTACTTC. Its translation is CASSLVGTSGYEQYF.